These 15 T cell receptor beta chains originate from one sample sequenced in a study of blood T cell repertoires in COVID-19. Data came from immunoSEQ multiplex PCR; TCRdb stores just in-frame clones and leaves some out. The sample lists roughly 62,000 clones, roughly 74% occurring once. The sample consisted of peripheral blood. The receptors come from a human donor in a cohort sampled during active COVID-19.

V usage is TRBV11-2 and J usage is TRBJ1-2; D perhaps matches TRBD1 (5 bases). Germline values: CDR1 SGHAT, CDR2 FQNNGV. This CDR3 region has 12 residues. V was shortened by 4 bases and J by 6 bases, with 9 bases between the two germline ends. CDR3 residues: CASSSEGDGYTF. CDR3 bases: TGTGCCAGCAGCTCGGAAGGGGATGGCTACACCTTC.

This clone turned up a few times. The gene calls are TRBV29-1 and TRBJ1-1; a possible D gene is TRBD1 (5 bases). V was clipped by 8 bases and J by 5 bases, with 18 bases between them. Germline-derived CDR1 and CDR2 are SQVTM and ANQGSEA. The CDR3 spans 13 residues. The CDR3 sequence is CSTRLGAGTEAFF. In nucleotides, the CDR3 is TGCAGCACACGCCTAGGGGCAGGGACTGAAGCTTTCTTT. Together with reference TRBV29-1 and TRBJ1-1, the CDR3 gives the full variable domain: SAVISQKPSRDICQRGTSLTIQCQVDSQVTMMFWYRQQPGQSLTLIATANQGSEATYESGFVIDKFPISRPNLTFSTLTVSNMSPEDSSIYLCSTRLGAGTEAFFGQGTRLTVV.

The CDR3 here is CASSLARVGNSPLHF. The CDR3 DNA reads TGTGCCAGCAGCTTGGCCAGGGTAGGAAATTCACCCCTCCACTTT. The V and J genes are TRBV5-5 and TRBJ1-6; the D gene is possibly TRBD1 (5 bases). The germline V and J ends were trimmed by 0 bases and 7 bases, with 11 bases remaining between them. The germline V gene encodes CDR1 SGHKS and CDR2 YYEKEE (reference sequence). The CDR3 has 15 residues.

The chain recombines TRBV5-1 with TRBJ1-2; TRBD1 matches at 7 bases. This CDR3 has 15 amino acids. Trimming took 4 bases from V and 1 from J; bases not matched to a gene: 7. The germline gives CDR1 SGHRS, CDR2 YFSETQ. CDR3 bases: TGCGCCAGCAGCCTCTCGACAGGGAATAACTATGGCTACACCTTC. Translating it yields CASSLSTGNNYGYTF.

For the CDR3, the DNA is TGTGCCAGCAGTAGAGACCGCGGGACAGGGGCCTACAATGAGCAGTTCTTC. Translating it yields CASSRDRGTGAYNEQFF. This chain links TRBV2 with TRBJ2-1; 10 nucleotides match TRBD1. This CDR3 is 17 amino acids long. Trimming removed 5 bases from V and 2 bases from J; junction bases left unmatched: 9. CDR1 and CDR2 from the germline V gene are SNHLY and FYNNEI.

This clone was observed a single time. The V and J genes are TRBV11-1 and TRBJ2-7, with 8 nucleotides matching TRBD2. The CDR3 has 16 residues. Germline V gene data show CDR1 as SGHAT and CDR2 as FQDESV (reference sequence). V lost 1 base to trimming and J lost 0 bases; unmatched junction nucleotides: 5. CDR3 sequence reads: CASSLGRGLGSYEQYF. The CDR3 nucleotides are TGTGCCAGCAGCTTAGGTCGGGGACTAGGCTCCTACGAGCAGTACTTC.

The J gene is TRBJ2-7, the V gene TRBV15; the match to TRBD2 covers 11 bases. The V and J ends lost 1 base and 2 bases, in that order; junction bases with no gene match: 4. CDR1 and CDR2 from the germline V gene are LNHNV and YYDKDF (reference sequence). This CDR3 spans 16 amino acids. The CDR3 bases are TGTGCCACCAGCAGAGGCGGACTAGCGGGTACCTACGAGCAGTACTTC. It encodes CATSRGGLAGTYEQYF.

The chain couples TRBV27 to TRBJ2-2; TRBD1 matches 9 bases. Germline V gene lookup returns CDR1 MNHEY and CDR2 SMNVEV (reference sequence). V gave up 5 bases and J gave up 3 bases; unmatched junction bases: 7. This CDR3 region has 16 residues. Here the CDR3 DNA reads TGTGCCAGCAGTATGAGGACAGGGGTAGACACCGGGGAGCTGTTTTTT. Its translation is CASSMRTGVDTGELFF.

The chain couples TRBV7-9 to TRBJ1-5; 7 nucleotides match TRBD1. V lost 5 bases, J lost 3 bases, and 4 bases stayed unmatched. CDR3 length: 14 amino acids. CDR1 is SEHNR and CDR2 is FQNEAQ in the germline V gene (reference sequence). CDR3 amino acids: CASSRTGLNQPQHF. The CDR3 bases are TGTGCCAGCAGCCGGACAGGCCTCAATCAGCCCCAGCATTTT.

The J gene is TRBJ1-5, the V gene TRBV6-6; perhaps TRBD1 as D (6 bases). CDR1 and CDR2 (germline): MNHNY, SVGAGI (reference sequence). V gave up 6 bases and J gave up 5 bases, with 8 bases separating them. The CDR3 totals 12 residues. The CDR3 here is CASSPGDQPQHF. CDR3 nucleotides: TGTGCCAGCAGCCCAGGGGATCAGCCCCAGCATTTT.

The CDR3 bases are TGTGCCAGCAGCTTGAGAACTATGAATGAAAAACTGTTTTTT. Translating it yields CASSLRTMNEKLFF. V and J are TRBV5-6 and TRBJ1-4; the D is unclear. The germline V gene has CDR1 SGHDT and CDR2 YYEEEE. The V end was cut by 1 base, the J end by 5 bases, with 9 bases between. This CDR3 is built from 14 residues.

This clone was observed a few times. This chain links TRBV4-1 with TRBJ1-3; no firm D call. CDR3 length: 18 amino acids. The V end was cut by 0 bases, the J end by 0 bases, with 15 bases between. Germline V CDR1 and CDR2: MGHRA, YSYEKL. For the CDR3, the DNA is TGCGCCAGCAGCCAAGACCCCACGCGGACTGTCTCTGGAAACACCATATATTTT. Translated, it gives CASSQDPTRTVSGNTIYF.

Only a few counts were recorded for this clone. The V gene is TRBV25-1, the J gene TRBJ1-2; D is unclear. The CDR3 spans 14 residues. Trimming stripped 0 bases from V and 4 bases from J, with 9 bases between. Germline-derived CDR1 and CDR2 are MGHDK and SYGVNS. CDR3 sequence reads: CASSEYGDGYGYTF. The CDR3 DNA reads as TGTGCCAGCAGTGAATACGGGGATGGCTATGGCTACACCTTC.

This sequence joins TRBV27 and TRBJ1-3; no reliable D call. Germline CDR1 reads MNHEY; CDR2 reads SMNVEV (reference sequence). The CDR3 length is 14 residues. Trimming stripped 6 bases from V and 0 bases from J, with 9 bases between. The CDR3 DNA follows: TGTGCCAGCAGACGAGGTACCTCTGGAAACACCATATATTTT. Residues: CASRRGTSGNTIYF.

This chain connects TRBV27 to TRBJ2-7; 12 bases align to TRBD2. Germline CDR1 reads MNHEY; CDR2 reads SMNVEV (reference sequence). CDR3 length: 15 amino acids. V was pared by 4 bases and J by 0 bases, with 1 base of the junction left unmatched. The CDR3 region is CASSSSGRASYEQYF. The CDR3 coding sequence is TGTGCCAGCAGTTCTAGCGGGAGGGCCTCCTACGAGCAGTACTTC.